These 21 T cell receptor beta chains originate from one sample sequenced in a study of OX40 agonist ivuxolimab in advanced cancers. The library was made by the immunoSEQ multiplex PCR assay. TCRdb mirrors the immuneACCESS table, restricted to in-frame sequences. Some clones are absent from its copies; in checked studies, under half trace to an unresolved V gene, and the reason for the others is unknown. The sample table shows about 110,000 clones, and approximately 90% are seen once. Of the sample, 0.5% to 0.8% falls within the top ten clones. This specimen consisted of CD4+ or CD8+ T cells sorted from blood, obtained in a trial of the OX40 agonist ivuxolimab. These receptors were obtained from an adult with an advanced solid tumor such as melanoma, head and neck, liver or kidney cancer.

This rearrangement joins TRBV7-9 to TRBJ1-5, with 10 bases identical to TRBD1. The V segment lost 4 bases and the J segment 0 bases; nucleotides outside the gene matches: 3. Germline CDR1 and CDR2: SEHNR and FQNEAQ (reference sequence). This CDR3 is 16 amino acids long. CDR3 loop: CASSSGQGDSNQPQHF. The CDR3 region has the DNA TGTGCCAGCAGCTCTGGACAGGGGGATAGCAATCAGCCCCAGCATTTT.

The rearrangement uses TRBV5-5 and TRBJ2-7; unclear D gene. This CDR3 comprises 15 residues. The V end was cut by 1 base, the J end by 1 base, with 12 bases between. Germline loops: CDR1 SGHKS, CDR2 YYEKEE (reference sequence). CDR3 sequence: CASSLRAGASYEQYF. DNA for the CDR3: TGTGCCAGCAGCTTGCGTGCTGGCGCATCCTACGAGCAGTACTTC.

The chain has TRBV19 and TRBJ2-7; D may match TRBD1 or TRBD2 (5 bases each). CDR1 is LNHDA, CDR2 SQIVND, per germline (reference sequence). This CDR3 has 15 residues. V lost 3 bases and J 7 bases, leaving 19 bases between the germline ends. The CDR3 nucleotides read TGTGCCAGTAGTATTGGTGTAACGCAGGGAGTGGAGCAGTACTTC. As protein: CASSIGVTQGVEQYF.

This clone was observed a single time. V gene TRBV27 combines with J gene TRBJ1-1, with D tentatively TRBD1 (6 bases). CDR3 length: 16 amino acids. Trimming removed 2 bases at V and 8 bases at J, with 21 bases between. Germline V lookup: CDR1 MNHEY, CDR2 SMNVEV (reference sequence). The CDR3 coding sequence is TGTGCCAGCAGTTTAGTCCGGCCAGGGGTCTTTTTGGAAGCTTTCTTT. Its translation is CASSLVRPGVFLEAFF.

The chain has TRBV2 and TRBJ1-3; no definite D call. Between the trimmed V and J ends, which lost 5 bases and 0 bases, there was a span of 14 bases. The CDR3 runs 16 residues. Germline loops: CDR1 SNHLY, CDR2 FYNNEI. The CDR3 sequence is CASSRYLSSSGNTIYF. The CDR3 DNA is TGTGCCAGCAGTAGGTACCTATCGAGCTCTGGAAACACCATATATTTT.

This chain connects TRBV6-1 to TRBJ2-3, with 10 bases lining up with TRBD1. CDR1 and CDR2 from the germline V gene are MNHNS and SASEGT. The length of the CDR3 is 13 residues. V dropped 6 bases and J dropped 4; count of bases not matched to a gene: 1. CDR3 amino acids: CASRTGGPDTQYF. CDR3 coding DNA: TGTGCCAGCAGGACAGGGGGCCCAGATACGCAGTATTTT.

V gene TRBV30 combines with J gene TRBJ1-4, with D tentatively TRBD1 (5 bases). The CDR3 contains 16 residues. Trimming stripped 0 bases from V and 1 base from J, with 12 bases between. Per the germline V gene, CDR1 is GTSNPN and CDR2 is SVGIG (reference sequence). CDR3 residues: CAWSVGLRQTNEKLFF. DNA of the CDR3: TGTGCCTGGAGTGTGGGGCTTAGGCAAACTAATGAAAAACTGTTTTTT.

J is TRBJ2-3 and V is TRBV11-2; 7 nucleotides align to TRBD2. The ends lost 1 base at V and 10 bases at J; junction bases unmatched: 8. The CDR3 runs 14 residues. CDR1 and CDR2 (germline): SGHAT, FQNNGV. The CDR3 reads CASSLGDYNFPQYF. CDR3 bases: TGTGCCAGCAGCTTAGGGGACTACAACTTTCCGCAGTATTTT.

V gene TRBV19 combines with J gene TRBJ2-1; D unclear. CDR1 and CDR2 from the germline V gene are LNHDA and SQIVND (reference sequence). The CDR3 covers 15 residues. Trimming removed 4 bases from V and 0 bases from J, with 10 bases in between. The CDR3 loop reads CASSKKSSSYNEQFF. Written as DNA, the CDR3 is TGTGCCAGTAGTAAAAAATCGAGCTCCTACAATGAGCAGTTCTTC.

Here the CDR3 reads CASFGSSANYGYTF. CDR3 DNA sequence: TGTGCCAGCTTTGGGTCTAGCGCTAACTATGGCTACACCTTC. The chain carries TRBV6-1 and TRBJ1-2; D is uncertain. The CDR3 totals 14 residues. The germline V gene has CDR1 MNHNS and CDR2 SASEGT. Deletions cut 8 bases from V and 0 bases from J, with 13 bases between.

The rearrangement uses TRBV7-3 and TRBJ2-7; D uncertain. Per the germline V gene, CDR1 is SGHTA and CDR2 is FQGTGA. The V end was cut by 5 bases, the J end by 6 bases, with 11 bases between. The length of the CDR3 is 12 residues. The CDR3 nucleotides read TGTGCCAGCAGCCACCCCCGCGGCGAGCAGTACTTC. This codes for CASSHPRGEQYF. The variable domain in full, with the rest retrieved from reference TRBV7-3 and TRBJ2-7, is GAGVSQTPSNKVTEKGKYVELRCDPISGHTALYWYRQSLGQGPEFLIYFQGTGAADDSGLPNDRFFAVRPEGSVSTLKIQRTERGDSAVYLCASSHPRGEQYFGPGTRLTVT.

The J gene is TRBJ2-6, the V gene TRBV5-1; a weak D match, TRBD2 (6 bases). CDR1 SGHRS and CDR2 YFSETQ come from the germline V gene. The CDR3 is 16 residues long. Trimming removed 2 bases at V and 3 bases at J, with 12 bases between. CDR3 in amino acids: CASSLGGNVGANVLTF. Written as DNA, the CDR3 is TGCGCCAGCAGCTTAGGCGGGAATGTTGGGGCCAACGTCCTGACTTTC.

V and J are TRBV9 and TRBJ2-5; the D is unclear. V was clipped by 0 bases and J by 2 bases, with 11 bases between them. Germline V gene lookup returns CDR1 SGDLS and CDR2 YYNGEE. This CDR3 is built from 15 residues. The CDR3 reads CASSVAPTLQETQYF. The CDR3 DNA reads TGTGCCAGCAGCGTAGCCCCGACGTTGCAAGAGACCCAGTACTTC.

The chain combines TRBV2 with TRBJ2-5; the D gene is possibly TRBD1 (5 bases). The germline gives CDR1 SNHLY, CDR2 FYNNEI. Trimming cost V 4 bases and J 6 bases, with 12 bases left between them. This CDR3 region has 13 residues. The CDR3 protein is CASSVNRIQTQYF. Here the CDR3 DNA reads TGTGCCAGCAGTGTCAACAGGATACAGACCCAGTACTTC.

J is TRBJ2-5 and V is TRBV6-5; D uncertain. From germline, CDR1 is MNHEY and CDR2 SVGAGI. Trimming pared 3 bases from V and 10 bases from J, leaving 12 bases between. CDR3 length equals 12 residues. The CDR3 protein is CASSYNLRVQYF. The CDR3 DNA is TGTGCCAGCAGTTATAATCTTCGAGTCCAGTACTTC.

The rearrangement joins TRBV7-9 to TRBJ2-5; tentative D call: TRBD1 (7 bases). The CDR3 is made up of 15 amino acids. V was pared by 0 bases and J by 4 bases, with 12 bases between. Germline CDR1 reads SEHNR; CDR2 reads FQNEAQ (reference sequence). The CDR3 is CASSLAGQGGETQYF. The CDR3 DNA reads TGTGCCAGCAGCTTAGCCGGGCAGGGGGGAGAGACCCAGTACTTC.

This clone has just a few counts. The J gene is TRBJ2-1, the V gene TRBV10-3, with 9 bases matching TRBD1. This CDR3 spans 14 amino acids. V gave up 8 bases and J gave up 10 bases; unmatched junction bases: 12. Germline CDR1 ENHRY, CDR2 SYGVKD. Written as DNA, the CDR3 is TGTGCCATCCAGTGGGGACAGGGACAGGCGGAGCAGTTCTTC. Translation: CAIQWGQGQAEQFF.

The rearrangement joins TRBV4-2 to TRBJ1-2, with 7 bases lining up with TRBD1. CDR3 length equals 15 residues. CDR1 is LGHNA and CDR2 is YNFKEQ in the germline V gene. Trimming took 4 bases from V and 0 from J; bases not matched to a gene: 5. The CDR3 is CASSRAGQTNYGYTF. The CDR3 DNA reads TGTGCCAGCAGCCGCGCGGGACAGACTAACTATGGCTACACCTTC.

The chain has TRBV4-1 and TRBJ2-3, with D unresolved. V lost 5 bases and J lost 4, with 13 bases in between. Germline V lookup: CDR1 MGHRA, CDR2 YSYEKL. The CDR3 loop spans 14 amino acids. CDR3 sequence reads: CASSSGIPPDTQYF. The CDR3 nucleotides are TGCGCCAGCAGCTCCGGTATTCCCCCAGATACGCAGTATTTT.

The DNA of the CDR3 is TGTGCCAGCAGCGTAGATGAGCGCAGCTATGGCTACACCTTC. It codes for CASSVDERSYGYTF. V gene TRBV9 combines with J gene TRBJ1-2; no firm D call. Germline values: CDR1 SGDLS, CDR2 YYNGEE. The CDR3 is made up of 14 amino acids. V was clipped by 0 bases and J by 4 bases, with 10 bases between them. Filled out from reference TRBV9 and TRBJ1-2, the complete variable domain reads DSGVTQTPKHLITATGQRVTLRCSPRSGDLSVYWYQQSLDQGLQFLIQYYNGEERAKGNILERFSAQQFPDLHSELNLSSLELGDSALYFCASSVDERSYGYTFGSGTRLTVV.

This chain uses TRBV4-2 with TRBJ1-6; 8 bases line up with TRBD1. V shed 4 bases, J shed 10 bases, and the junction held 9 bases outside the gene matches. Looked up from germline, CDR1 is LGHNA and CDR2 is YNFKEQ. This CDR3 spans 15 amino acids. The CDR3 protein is CASSLQGQGESPLHF. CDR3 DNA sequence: TGTGCCAGCAGCCTACAAGGACAGGGAGAATCACCCCTCCACTTT.